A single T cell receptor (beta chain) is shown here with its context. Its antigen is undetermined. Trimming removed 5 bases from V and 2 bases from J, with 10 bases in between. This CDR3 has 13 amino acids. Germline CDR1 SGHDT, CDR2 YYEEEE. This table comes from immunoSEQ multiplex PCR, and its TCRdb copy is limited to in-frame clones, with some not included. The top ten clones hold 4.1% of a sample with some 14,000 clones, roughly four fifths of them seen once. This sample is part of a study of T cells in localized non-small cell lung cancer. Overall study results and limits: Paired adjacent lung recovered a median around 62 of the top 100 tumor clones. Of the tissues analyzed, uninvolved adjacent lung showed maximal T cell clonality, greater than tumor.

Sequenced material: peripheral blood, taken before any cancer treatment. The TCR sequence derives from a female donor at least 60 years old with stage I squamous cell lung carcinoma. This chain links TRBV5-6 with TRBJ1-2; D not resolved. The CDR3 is CASRLEGNYGYTF. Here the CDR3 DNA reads TGTGCCAGCAGACTAGAGGGAAACTATGGCTACACCTTC.